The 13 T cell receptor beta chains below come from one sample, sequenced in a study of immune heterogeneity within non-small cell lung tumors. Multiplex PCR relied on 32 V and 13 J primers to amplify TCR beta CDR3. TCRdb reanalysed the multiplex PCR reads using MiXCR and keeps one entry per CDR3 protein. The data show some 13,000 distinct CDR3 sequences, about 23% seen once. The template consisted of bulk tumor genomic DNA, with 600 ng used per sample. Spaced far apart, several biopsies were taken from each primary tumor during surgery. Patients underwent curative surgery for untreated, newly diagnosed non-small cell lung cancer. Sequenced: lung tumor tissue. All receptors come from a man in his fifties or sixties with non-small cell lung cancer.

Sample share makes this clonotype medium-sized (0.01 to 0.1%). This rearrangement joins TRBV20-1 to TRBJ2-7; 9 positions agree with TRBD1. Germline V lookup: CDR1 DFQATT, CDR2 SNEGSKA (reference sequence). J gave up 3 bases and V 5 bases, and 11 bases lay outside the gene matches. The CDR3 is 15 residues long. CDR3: CSAPTRGTGSYEQYF. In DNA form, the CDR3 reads TGCAGTGCTCCAACCAGGGGGACAGGGAGCTACGAGCAGTACTTC.

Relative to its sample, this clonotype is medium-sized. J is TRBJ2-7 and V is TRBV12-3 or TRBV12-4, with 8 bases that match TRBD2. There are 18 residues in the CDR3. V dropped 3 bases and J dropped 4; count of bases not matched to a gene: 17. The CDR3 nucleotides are TGTGCCAGCAGTTTGGGTACGGGAGGGGTAACAGTGAAATACGAGCAGTACTTC. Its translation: CASSLGTGGVTVKYEQYF.

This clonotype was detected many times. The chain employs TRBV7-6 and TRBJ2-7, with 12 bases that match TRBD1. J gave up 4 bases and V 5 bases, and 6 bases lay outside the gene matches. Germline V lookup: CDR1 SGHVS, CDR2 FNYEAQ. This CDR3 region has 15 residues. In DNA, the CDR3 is TGTGCCAGCAGCCCAGGGACAGGGGGCGGGTACGAGCAGTACTTC. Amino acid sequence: CASSPGTGGGYEQYF.

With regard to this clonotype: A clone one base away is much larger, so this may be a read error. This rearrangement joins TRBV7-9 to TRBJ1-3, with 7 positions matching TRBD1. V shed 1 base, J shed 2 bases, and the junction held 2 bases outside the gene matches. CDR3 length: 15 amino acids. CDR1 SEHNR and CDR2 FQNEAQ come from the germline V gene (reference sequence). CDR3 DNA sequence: TGTGCCAGCAGCTTAGAGGGGGCCCCTGGAAACACCATATATTTT. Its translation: CASSLEGAPGNTIYF.

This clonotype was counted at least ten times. The CDR3: CASSLARTSSGANVLTF. CDR3 DNA: TGTGCCAGCAGCTTGGCCCGGACGAGCTCTGGGGCCAACGTCCTGACTTTC. The chain links TRBV5-5 to TRBJ2-6, with D unresolved. The V gene lost 0 bases and the J gene lost 0 bases, with 10 bases spanning the gap. The CDR3 has 17 residues. Germline lookup yields CDR1 SGHKS and CDR2 YYEKEE (reference sequence).

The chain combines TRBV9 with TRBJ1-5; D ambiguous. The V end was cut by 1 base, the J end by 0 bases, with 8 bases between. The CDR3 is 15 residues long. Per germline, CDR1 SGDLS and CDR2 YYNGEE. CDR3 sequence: CASSVRPDSNQPQHF. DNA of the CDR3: TGTGCCAGCAGCGTAAGGCCGGATAGCAATCAGCCCCAGCATTTT.

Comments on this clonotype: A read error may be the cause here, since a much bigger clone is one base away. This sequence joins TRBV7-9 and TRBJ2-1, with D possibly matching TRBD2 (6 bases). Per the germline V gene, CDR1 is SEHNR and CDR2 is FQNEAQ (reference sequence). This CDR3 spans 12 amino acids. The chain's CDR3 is CAISLVLAEQFF. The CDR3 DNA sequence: TGTGCCATCAGCTTAGTCCTAGCGGAGCAGTTCTTC.

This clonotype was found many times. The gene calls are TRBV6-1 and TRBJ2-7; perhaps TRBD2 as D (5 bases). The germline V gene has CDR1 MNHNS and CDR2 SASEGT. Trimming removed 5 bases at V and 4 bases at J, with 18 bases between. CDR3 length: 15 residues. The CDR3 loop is CASSLPAAAGYEQYF. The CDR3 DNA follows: TGTGCCAGCAGTCTACCGGCCGCGGCGGGTTACGAGCAGTACTTC.

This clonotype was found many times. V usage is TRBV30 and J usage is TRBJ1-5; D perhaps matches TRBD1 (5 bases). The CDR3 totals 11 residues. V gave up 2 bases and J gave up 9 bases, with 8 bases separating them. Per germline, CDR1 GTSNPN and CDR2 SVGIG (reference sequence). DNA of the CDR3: TGTGCCTGGAGTACGGGGGGGCCCCAGCATTTT. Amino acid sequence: CAWSTGGPQHF. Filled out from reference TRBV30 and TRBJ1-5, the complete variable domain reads SQTIHQWPATLVQPVGSPLSLECTVEGTSNPNLYWYRQAAGRGLQLLFYSVGIGQISSEVPQNLSASRPQDRQFILSSKKLLLSDSGFYLCAWSTGGPQHFGDGTRLSIL.

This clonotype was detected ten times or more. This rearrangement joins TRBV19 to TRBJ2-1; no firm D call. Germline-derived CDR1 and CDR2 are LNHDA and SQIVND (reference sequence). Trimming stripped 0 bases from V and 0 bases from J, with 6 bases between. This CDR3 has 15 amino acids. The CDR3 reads CASSIDRTSYNEQFF. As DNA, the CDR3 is TGTGCCAGTAGTATAGACAGGACCTCCTACAATGAGCAGTTCTTC. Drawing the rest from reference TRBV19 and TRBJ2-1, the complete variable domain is DGGITQSPKYLFRKEGQNVTLSCEQNLNHDAMYWYRQDPGQGLRLIYYSQIVNDFQKGDIAEGYSVSREKKESFPLTVTSAQKNPTAFYLCASSIDRTSYNEQFFGPGTRLTVL.

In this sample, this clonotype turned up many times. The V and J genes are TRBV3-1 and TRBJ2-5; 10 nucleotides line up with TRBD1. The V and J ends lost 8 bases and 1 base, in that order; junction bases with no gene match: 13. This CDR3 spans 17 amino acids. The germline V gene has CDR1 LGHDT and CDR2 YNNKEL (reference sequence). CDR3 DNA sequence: TGTGCCAGCGGGTCCGGGGACAGGGGCACGGGCCAAGAGACCCAGTACTTC. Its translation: CASGSGDRGTGQETQYF.

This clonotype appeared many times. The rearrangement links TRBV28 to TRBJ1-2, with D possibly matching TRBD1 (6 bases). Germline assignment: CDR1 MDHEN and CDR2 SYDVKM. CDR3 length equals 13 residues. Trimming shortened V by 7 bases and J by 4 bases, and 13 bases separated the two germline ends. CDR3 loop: CASIQGSGYGYTF. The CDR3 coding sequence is TGTGCCAGCATTCAGGGGTCGGGCTATGGCTACACCTTC.

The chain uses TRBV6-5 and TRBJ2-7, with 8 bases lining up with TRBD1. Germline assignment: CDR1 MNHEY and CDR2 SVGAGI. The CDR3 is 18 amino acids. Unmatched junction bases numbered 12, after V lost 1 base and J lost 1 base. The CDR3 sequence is CASSYLGVTGDRSYEQYF. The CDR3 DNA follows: TGTGCCAGCAGTTACTTGGGGGTGACAGGGGATAGGTCCTACGAGCAGTACTTC.